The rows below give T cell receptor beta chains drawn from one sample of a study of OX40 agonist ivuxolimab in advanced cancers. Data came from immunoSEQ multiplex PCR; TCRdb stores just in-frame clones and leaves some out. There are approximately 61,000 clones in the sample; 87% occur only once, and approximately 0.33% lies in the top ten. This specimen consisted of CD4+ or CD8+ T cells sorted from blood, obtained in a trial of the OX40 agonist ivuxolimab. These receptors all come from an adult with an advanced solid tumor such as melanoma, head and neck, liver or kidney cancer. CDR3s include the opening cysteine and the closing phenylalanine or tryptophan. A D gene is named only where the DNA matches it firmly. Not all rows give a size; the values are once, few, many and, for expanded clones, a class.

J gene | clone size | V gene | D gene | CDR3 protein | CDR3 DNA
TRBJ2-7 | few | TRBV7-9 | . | CASSLRQTSYEQYF | TGTGCCAGCAGCTTGCGGCAAACCTCCTACGAGCAGTACTTC
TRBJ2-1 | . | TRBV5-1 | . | CASSPAAPGNEQFF | TGCGCCAGCAGCCCTGCCGCTCCCGGGAATGAGCAGTTCTTC
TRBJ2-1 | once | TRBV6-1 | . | CASGLTYNEQFF | TGTGCCAGCGGACTGACCTACAATGAGCAGTTCTTC
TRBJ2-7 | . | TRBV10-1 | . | CASSESVETSYEQYF | TGCGCCAGCAGTGAGTCGGTGGAAACCTCCTACGAGCAGTACTTC
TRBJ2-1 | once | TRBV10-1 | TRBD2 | CASSETGTRQFF | TGCGCCAGCAGTGAGACTGGGACTAGGCAGTTCTTC
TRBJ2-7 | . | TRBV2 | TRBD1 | CASNPRSDRGGYEQYF | TGTGCCAGCAACCCCCGCTCAGACAGGGGGGGTTACGAGCAGTACTTC
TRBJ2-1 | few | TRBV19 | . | CASSIADSSYNEQFF | TGTGCCAGTAGTATAGCGGATTCCTCCTACAATGAGCAGTTCTTC
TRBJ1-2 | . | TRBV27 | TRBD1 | CASGSSGQGRNYGYTF | TGTGCCAGCGGCTCCTCGGGACAGGGTCGTAACTATGGCTACACCTTC
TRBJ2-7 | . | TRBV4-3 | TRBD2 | CASSQGLAGAYEQYF | TGCGCCAGCAGCCAAGGACTAGCGGGGGCTTACGAGCAGTACTTC
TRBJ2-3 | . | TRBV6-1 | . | CASSERGALTDTQYF | TGTGCCAGCAGTGAACGGGGGGCGCTCACAGATACGCAGTATTTT
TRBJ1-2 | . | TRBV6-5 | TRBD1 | CASSHTGGIYGYTF | TGTGCCAGCAGCCATACAGGGGGGATCTATGGCTACACCTTC
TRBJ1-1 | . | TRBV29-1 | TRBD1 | CSVGAAGTGGTEAFF | TGCAGCGTTGGGGCCGCGGGGACAGGGGGCACTGAAGCTTTCTTT
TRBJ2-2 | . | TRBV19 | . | CASSPDRPMSTGELFF | TGTGCCAGTAGTCCGGACAGACCGATGTCGACCGGGGAGCTGTTTTTT
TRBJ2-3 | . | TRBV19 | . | CASSWSGAPDTQYF | TGTGCCAGTAGTTGGTCGGGGGCGCCTGATACGCAGTATTTT
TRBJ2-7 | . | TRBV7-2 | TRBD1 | CASSGQARREQYF | TGTGCCAGCAGCGGACAGGCGAGGCGCGAGCAGTACTTC
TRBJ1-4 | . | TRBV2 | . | CASSLGWGEKLFF | TGTGCCAGCAGTTTGGGCTGGGGTGAAAAACTGTTTTTT
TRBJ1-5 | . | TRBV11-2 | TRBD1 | CASSTGDHQPQHF | TGTGCCAGCAGCACAGGGGACCATCAGCCCCAGCATTTT
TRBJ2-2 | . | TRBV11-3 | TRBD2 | CASSSAGGVGELFF | TGTGCCAGCAGCTCCGCGGGGGGCGTCGGGGAGCTGTTTTTT
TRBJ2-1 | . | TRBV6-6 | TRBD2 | CASSSQLLAGSNEQFF | TGTGCCAGCAGTTCCCAACTTCTAGCGGGGTCCAATGAGCAGTTCTTC
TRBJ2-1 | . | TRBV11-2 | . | CASSSFRGARDNEQFF | TGTGCCAGCAGCTCTTTTAGGGGGGCCCGAGACAATGAGCAGTTCTTC
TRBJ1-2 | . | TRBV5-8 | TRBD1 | CANDRANYGYTF | TGTGCCAACGACAGGGCCAACTATGGCTACACCTTC
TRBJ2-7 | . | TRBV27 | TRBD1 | CASSLSTGTGNSYEQYF | TGTGCCAGCAGTTTATCGACCGGGACAGGGAACAGCTACGAGCAGTACTTC
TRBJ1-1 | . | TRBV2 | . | CASRTGHNGAEAFF | TGTGCCAGCAGAACGGGACACAACGGCGCTGAAGCTTTCTTT
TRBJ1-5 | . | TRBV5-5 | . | CASTLEQGNQPQHF | TGTGCCAGCACCCTGGAGCAGGGCAATCAGCCCCAGCATTTT
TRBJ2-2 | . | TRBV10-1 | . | CASSLGLVNTGELFF | TGCGCCAGCAGCCTTGGGCTAGTGAACACCGGGGAGCTGTTTTTT
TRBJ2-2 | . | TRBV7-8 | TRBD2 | CASSLLAVTNVFF | TGTGCCAGCAGCTTGCTAGCGGTCACAAACGTGTTTTTT
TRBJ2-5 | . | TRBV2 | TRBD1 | CASSRDSGRGETQYF | TGTGCCAGCAGCCGGGACAGTGGACGAGGAGAGACCCAGTACTTC
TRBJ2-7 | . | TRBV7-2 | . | CASSLEMGGTVYYEQYF | TGTGCCAGCAGCTTAGAGATGGGTGGTACAGTATACTACGAGCAGTACTTC
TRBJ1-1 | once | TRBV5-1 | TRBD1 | CASSWSLDRASPAFF | TGCGCCAGCAGCTGGAGTTTGGACAGGGCCTCGCCAGCTTTCTTT
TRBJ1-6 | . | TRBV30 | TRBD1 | CAWSVLQGANSPLHF | TGTGCCTGGAGTGTACTCCAGGGGGCTAATTCACCCCTCCACTTT
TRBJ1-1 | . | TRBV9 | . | CASSASYGSTTEAFF | TGTGCCAGCAGCGCCAGTTACGGTTCTACCACTGAAGCTTTCTTT
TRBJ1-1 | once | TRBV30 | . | CAWTAGVLNTEAFF | TGTGCCTGGACCGCGGGAGTCTTGAACACTGAAGCTTTCTTT
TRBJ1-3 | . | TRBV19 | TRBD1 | CASTYRGPLSGNTIYF | TGTGCCAGTACCTACAGGGGGCCTCTCTCTGGAAACACCATATATTTT
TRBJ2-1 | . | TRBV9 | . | CASSFDNEQFF | TGTGCCAGCAGTTTCGACAATGAGCAGTTCTTC
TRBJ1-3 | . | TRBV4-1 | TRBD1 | CASSQVQGAGGNTIYF | TGCGCCAGCAGCCAAGTCCAGGGGGCGGGTGGAAACACCATATATTTT
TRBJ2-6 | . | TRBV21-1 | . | CASSNRDTFGSGANVLTF | .